This T cell receptor beta chain was recorded in a study of cytomegalovirus exposure and HLA in healthy donors (dated by TCRdb to the late 2010s). In the study overall: According to an earlier analysis of around 600 of the donors, about 179 million T cells yielded 117 million unique TCR beta sequences and approximately 300 Gb of sequence data. Roughly 300 gigabases of sequencing data and approximately 80 million unique TCR sequences were included in an early release covering 500 to 750 HLA-typed donors. Of the 350 to 450 genotyped donors, roughly 80% were placed in the genetic ancestry cluster associated with self-reported Caucasian donors. The study aimed to test whether cataloging public T cell receptors could reveal signatures of past pathogen exposure. The T cell repertoires of 700 or so subjects were profiled by immunosequencing and related to cytomegalovirus serostatus. A separate validation cohort of 100 to 150 different subjects was used in addition to the approximately 640-subject first cohort. High-throughput TCR immunosequencing, statistical association of individual TCRs with disease status, and machine learning were combined to predict cytomegalovirus infection status. A later analysis re-analyzed previously published TCR beta repertoires from roughly 690 donors and added high-resolution HLA genotyping to study TCR occurrence patterns. Rather than using new phenotypic data, the later analysis identified candidate immune exposures from TCR beta sequences and from how often those sequences occurred across donors. To decide whether each TCR beta V gene segment behaved as functional or pseudogenic, an earlier analysis of 587 of the donors relied on high-throughput TCR beta sequencing. Alongside the repertoire data, information on donor age, sex, ethnicity and CMV serostatus was compiled. A later genetic analysis took genome-wide SNP genotypes for about three fifths of the 666 donors and used that subset as a discovery cohort. All discovery cohort repertoires had been generated on a single sequencing platform. Both class I and class II loci were covered by HLA typing, at four-digit resolution. Typing coverage differed by locus: A, B, C, DRB1 and DQB1 were typed in about 629-640 donors, DQA1 in around 500, DPA1 in some 610, and DPB1 in just under 490. Because of strong linkage in the cohort, four to six DR-DQ haplotypes were treated as single units for association and clustering. Among roughly 400 genotyped donors of the cohort, an average of about 240,000 unique TCR beta nucleotide sequences were sequenced per donor, around 18% of them non-productive. Paper-wide results and their limitations: The cohort was sequenced for TCR beta chains only, and without alpha or paired-chain data the features that could be detected were limited. In an earlier analysis of around 600 of the donors, most TCR beta V segments were observed in productive rearrangements about 87% or about 30% of the time, broadly matching IMGT annotations. A later genetic analysis associated a missense DCLRE1C variant with V-gene and J-gene trimming of TCR beta chains, and an independent cohort replicated the association. The authors suggested that the approach could potentially be generalized to other disease states and immunological phenotypes. In a later analysis, most CMV-associated TCR beta chains were found to appear HLA-restricted, with HLA associations seemingly driven largely by CMV exposure. Linkage disequilibrium might explain the correlated functional status among segregating V segments, but an unknown experimental factor could not be excluded. Because HLA typing was missing for some donors at each locus, association tests included only the typed subset. Compared with equally common non-associated chains, HLA-associated TCR beta chains in a later analysis were more clonally expanded and had lower generation probabilities. A later analysis associated 15,000 or so TCR beta sequences with specific HLA alleles at a false discovery rate of 0.05. Three of the identified cytomegalovirus-associated TCR beta chains were confirmed in vitro to be specific for cytomegalovirus antigens. The study listed 170 or so TCR beta chains as associated with cytomegalovirus. The 87-base-pair reads could not distinguish some IMGT-functional V segments, including TRBV6-2 and TRBV6-3, so those segments were excluded. According to a later genetic analysis, donors in an Asian-associated ancestry cluster had fewer N-insertions in productive TCRs than the roughly 670-donor mean. A further reported finding was that TCR beta sequences accurately predicted the HLA-A and HLA-B alleles for most subjects in the first cohort. The presence/absence analyses assumed that sequencing depth was roughly uniform across donors, and that assumption may not be true. In a later analysis, the rate of TCR association differed among HLA loci, with DRB1 alleles having the most associated TCRs and HLA-C alleles having the fewest. While some public TCRs were present in many individuals, most TCR sequences turned up only very rarely across donors. Strong co-occurrence of HLA alleles, especially DR and DQ, made assigning TCR associations to individual alleles difficult. The classifier was reported to diagnose cytomegalovirus status with high specificity and sensitivity in both the original and validation cohorts. A later analysis reported that several top co-occurrence clusters appeared linked to parvovirus B19, influenza, CMV and Epstein-Barr virus. The sequencing pipeline was judged likely to have produced a cluster of highly shared sequence variants as a technical artifact. The only immune exposure information available for the cohort was CMV serostatus. Because counts were too low, about 18 rarely observed V segments, including chromosome 9 orphons, were excluded from the earlier analysis of 587 of the donors.

The library was made by the immunoSEQ multiplex PCR assay. The multiplex PCR relied on a mix of 60 forward primers for TCR Vbeta segments and 13 reverse primers for TCR Jbeta segments. The CDR3 region of rearranged TCR beta genes was amplified from genomic DNA by a multiplex PCR assay. Amplified TCR beta libraries were sequenced as 87-base-pair reads on the Illumina HiSeq System. For the original study's pipeline: Across the 670 or so repertoires, a later analysis counted 80 million or so unique TCR beta chains, roughly 11 million of which were shared by at least two donors. A nearest-neighbor algorithm error-corrected the raw reads and collapsed the reads into unique sequences, merging closely related sequences to remove PCR and sequencing errors. To assign V, D and J gene segments, CDR3 sequences were aligned to IMGT reference sequences. For a sequence to be retained, at least a six-nucleotide match to both a V gene segment and a J gene segment was required. A rearrangement counted as productive if the CDR3 had no stop codons and remained in frame with V and J, and every other rearrangement counted as non-productive. CDR3 was defined by IMGT convention, running from the second conserved V-encoded cysteine to the conserved J-encoded phenylalanine. Sequences without an unambiguous match to a single V gene segment were excluded from the earlier analysis of approximately 600 of the donors. An earlier analysis of several hundred of the donors called V segments functional above 56.7% productive rearrangements and segregating when the between-donor standard deviation exceeded 5%. To diagnose cytomegalovirus status from the catalog of TCR beta chain sequences, a statistical classification framework was built. In a later analysis, TCR nucleotide sequences were compared against IMGT/GENE-DB human TR gene sequences so that V and J genes could be assigned. Using the TCRdist pipeline, a later analysis assigned CDR3 sequences along with most-parsimonious VDJ recombination scenarios. In a later analysis, every TCR beta chain was defined by the combination of its CDR3 amino acid sequence and its V-gene family, and reads without a unique V-gene family were dropped. As a way to deal with suspected cross-contamination and a sequencing artifact, a later analysis dropped hundreds of nucleotide sequences that were highly shared and had low generation probability. A later analysis calculated a clonal expansion index for each public chain from normalized within-repertoire ranks of inferred template counts. In a later analysis, generation probabilities were computed with a VDJ recombination model fitted to out-of-frame rearrangements, and the resulting probabilities were checked against IGoR. In a later analysis, TCR-TCR, TCR-HLA and TCR-CMV co-occurrence was scored with hypergeometric tests, and a repertoire-size bias correction was applied to TCR pairs. In a later analysis, false discovery rates were estimated by permuting HLA or CMV assignments 20 times. In a later analysis, co-occurring TCRs were grouped with DBSCAN, and TCRdist sequence similarity was added when clustering was performed within HLA-allele-positive subsets. Repertoires with fewer than 30,000 or more than 120,000 public chains, plus five repertoires with anomalous nucleotide sharing, were excluded from co-occurrence clustering. TCRdb retrieved this table from immuneACCESS and kept in-frame rearrangements only. Not all clones are present; in checked studies, unresolved V genes account for under half, and no reason is known for the remainder. D and trimming were read from the DNA, whereas the V and J calls and clone size are those reported in that table. Counted in this sample were about 150,000 clones; roughly 79% of them appeared once. About 6.9% of the sample is taken by the ten largest.

The cohort comprised around 690 healthy bone marrow donors. Cohort members were all nominally healthy when sampled, although unrecorded immune exposures were likely present. The donor was CMV seropositive and was included in the group of 250 to 350 seropositive cohort members. Every donor gave a peripheral blood sample, and the peripheral blood mononuclear cells from that sample were used for TCR beta sequencing. Genomic DNA extraction from the blood cell samples was performed with the Qiagen DNeasy Blood Extraction Kit. In the germline V gene, CDR1 corresponds to MNHNS and CDR2 to SASEGT. V gives up 1 base and J gives up 6 bases, and the segment between their germline ends measures 9 bases. CDR3 length: 13 amino acids, cysteine to phenylalanine. The DNA shown is the 39-base CDR3, in frame from base 1. As to this clone: There is no known antigen for this receptor. No qualities accompany the bases; no much larger clone lies one base away.

The chain couples TRBV6-1 to TRBJ1-2; no D gene can be assigned with confidence. This sequence was found in a woman aged 40 to 50 in good health and CMV-seropositive. The sequencing input was PBMCs. The CDR3 region: CASSEVRVDGYTF. The sequenced DNA is TGTGCCAGCAGTGAAGTTAGAGTGGATGGCTACACCTTC.